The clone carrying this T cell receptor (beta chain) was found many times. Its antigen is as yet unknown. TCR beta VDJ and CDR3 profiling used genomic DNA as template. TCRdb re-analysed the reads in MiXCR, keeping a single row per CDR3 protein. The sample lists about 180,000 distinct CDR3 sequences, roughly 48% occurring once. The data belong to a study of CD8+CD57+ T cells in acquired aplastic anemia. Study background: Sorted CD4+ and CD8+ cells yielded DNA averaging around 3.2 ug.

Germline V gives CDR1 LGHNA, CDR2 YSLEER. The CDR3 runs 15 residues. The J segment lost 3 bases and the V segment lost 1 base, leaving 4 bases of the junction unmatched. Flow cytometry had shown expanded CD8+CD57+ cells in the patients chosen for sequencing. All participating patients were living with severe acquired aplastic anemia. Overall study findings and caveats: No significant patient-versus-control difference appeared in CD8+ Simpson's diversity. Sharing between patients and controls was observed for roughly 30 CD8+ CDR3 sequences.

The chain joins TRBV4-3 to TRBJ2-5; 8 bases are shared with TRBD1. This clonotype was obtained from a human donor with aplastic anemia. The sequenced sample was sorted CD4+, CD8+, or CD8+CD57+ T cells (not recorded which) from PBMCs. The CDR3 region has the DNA TGCGCCAGCAGCCAAGTCAGGGACAGGAAAGAGACCCAGTACTTC. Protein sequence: CASSQVRDRKETQYF.